The clone carrying this T cell receptor beta chain was counted many times. The antigen is not known. These data belong to a study of T cells in Graves' hyperthyroidism and ophthalmopathy. Study results and limitations: Ophthalmopathy was distinguished from stable hyperthyroidism by 13 V-J signatures.

Amplification of TCR beta CDR3 regions used RNA as the template. Researchers ran a first-round RT-PCR on the TCR CDR3 using the HTBI primer set. TCRdb fed the multiplex PCR reads into MiXCR, producing one record per CDR3 protein. The sample has about 620,000 distinct CDR3 sequences; around 15% are singletons. This sample holds PBMCs from around 9.9 ml fresh peripheral blood. CDR1 and CDR2 from the germline V gene are SNHLY and FYNNEI. CDR3 length: 11 residues. Trimming pared 8 bases from V and 5 bases from J, leaving 10 bases between. The origin of this receptor is a woman in her twenties or thirties with Graves' hyperthyroidism. Sequenced: blood. The rearrangement links TRBV2 to TRBJ2-7; TRBD1 might be the D (5 bases). CDR3 residues: CASGASDEQYF. The CDR3 DNA sequence: TGTGCCAGCGGGGCCAGTGACGAGCAGTACTTC.